Shown below are 17 T cell receptor beta chains from a single sample sequenced in a study of Graves' ophthalmopathy and Graves' hyperthyroidism (dated by TCRdb to 2016 to 2018). The instrument was an Illumina HiSeq 2000. For repertoire sequencing, TCR beta CDR3 regions were amplified from RNA transcripts. The first round was an RT-PCR using HTBI primers with the Qiagen OneStep RT-PCR kit, and this first round was followed by a second-round multiplex PCR, then size selection and purification. TCRdb reanalyzed the raw reads on its own, using fastp at Q25 for trimming and MiXCR for clone calling, and kept in-frame beta chains. Rows are unified per CDR3 protein, each entry keeping the most common DNA and genes. This sample gives approximately 160,000 distinct CDR3 sequences in total; 30% to 45% of them show up just once. 8% to 10% of the sample is held by the ten biggest clonotypes. Sequencing input: peripheral blood. These receptor sequences come from a man in his thirties or forties with Graves' ophthalmopathy. Donor details come from another sample of the same person, matched by shared clones.

This clonotype was seen at least ten times. The CDR3 nucleotides are TGCAGTGCTCCCGGGACCCTCTACGAGCAGTACTTC. This encodes CSAPGTLYEQYF. V and J are TRBV20-1 and TRBJ2-7; either TRBD1 or TRBD2 may fit D (5 bases each). Germline CDR1 DFQATT, CDR2 SNEGSKA (reference sequence). This CDR3 has 12 residues. The V end lost 5 bases, the J end lost 3 bases, and 11 bases lay between the germline ends.

The chain carries TRBV20-1 and TRBJ1-5; 8 nucleotides line up with TRBD1. The CDR3 length is 13 residues. Germline trimming cut 2 bases from V and 6 bases from J; bases unmatched to any gene: 3. Germline values: CDR1 DFQATT, CDR2 SNEGSKA (reference sequence). This CDR3 reads CSARRQGSQPQHF. The CDR3 coding sequence is TGCAGTGCTAGAAGACAGGGGAGTCAGCCCCAGCATTTT.

This chain connects TRBV19 to TRBJ1-5; TRBD1 is a possible D gene (5 bases). The CDR3 totals 13 residues. Trimming removed 5 bases from V and 10 bases from J, with 15 bases in between. CDR1 is LNHDA, CDR2 SQIVND, per germline (reference sequence). The DNA for the CDR3 is TGTGCCAGTAGTTGGGACCGGGTCTCTCCCCAGCATTTT. It encodes CASSWDRVSPQHF.

The rearrangement links TRBV28 to TRBJ1-5; a possible D gene is TRBD1 (5 bases). V shed 5 bases and J shed 4 bases, with 12 bases lying between them. CDR1 is MDHEN, CDR2 SYDVKM, per germline. The CDR3 runs 14 residues. CDR3 sequence: CASSRRGANQPQHF. In nucleotides, the CDR3 is TGTGCCAGCAGTCGTCGAGGGGCAAATCAGCCCCAGCATTTT.

This clonotype has a count of ten or more. The chain has TRBV7-2 and TRBJ2-7; 7 bases map to TRBD2. Trimming took 2 bases from V and 3 from J; bases not matched to a gene: 4. The V gene's germline CDR1 is SGHTA and CDR2 FQGNSA. This CDR3 has 14 residues. CDR3 coding DNA: TGTGCCAGCAGCTTACTGGTAGCGGGCTACGAGCAGTACTTC. Amino acids: CASSLLVAGYEQYF.

In its sample, this clonotype was seen many times. The rearrangement links TRBV28 to TRBJ1-2; 8 bases agree with TRBD1. J gave up 7 bases and V 1 base, and 5 bases lay outside the gene matches. From germline, CDR1 is MDHEN and CDR2 SYDVKM. The CDR3 contains 14 residues. Here the CDR3 DNA reads TGTGCCAGCAGTTTATCGGCAGGGGGCGGTGGCTACACCTTC. Protein sequence: CASSLSAGGGGYTF.

This clonotype appeared many times. V gene TRBV24-1 combines with J gene TRBJ2-2, with D uncertain. Germline CDR1 and CDR2: KGHDR and SFDVKD. V was clipped by 0 bases and J by 7 bases, with 11 bases between them. The CDR3 has 15 residues. The CDR3 nucleotides are TGTGCCACCAGTGATTTGGGGCATCTTGGCGGGGAGCTGTTTTTT. Its protein is CATSDLGHLGGELFF.

The table lists this clonotype with a count of one. The chain couples TRBV28 to TRBJ2-7; 8 nucleotides agree with TRBD2. The CDR3 loop spans 16 amino acids. Trimming removed 4 bases from V and 4 bases from J; junction bases left unmatched: 12. Germline V gene data show CDR1 as MDHEN and CDR2 as SYDVKM. CDR3 nucleotides: TGTGCCAGCAGTTCCGGGGGGGAACCGTTAACGTACGAGCAGTACTTC. This codes for CASSSGGEPLTYEQYF.

This clonotype was counted only a few times. The rearrangement links TRBV20-1 to TRBJ2-7; D perhaps matches TRBD1 (6 bases). V was shortened by 7 bases and J by 7 bases, with 8 bases between the two germline ends. CDR1 is DFQATT, CDR2 SNEGSKA, per germline (reference sequence). The length of the CDR3 is 9 residues. The CDR3 DNA sequence: TGCAGTGTAGGGGGAGAGCAGTACTTC. Its protein is CSVGGEQYF.

The V call is TRBV27, the J call TRBJ2-3, with TRBD2 identical over 10 bases. Germline lookup yields CDR1 MNHEY and CDR2 SMNVEV (reference sequence). The CDR3 extends over 15 amino acids. J lost 4 bases, V lost 4 bases, and 5 bases had no gene match. CDR3 amino acids: CASSSLAGAPDTQYF. CDR3 nucleotides: TGTGCCAGCAGTTCCCTAGCGGGAGCCCCAGATACGCAGTATTTT.

This clonotype was recorded at least ten times. V and J are TRBV7-2 and TRBJ2-5, with a weak D call TRBD2 (7 bases). Germline-derived CDR1 and CDR2 are SGHTA and FQGNSA. The CDR3 loop spans 15 amino acids. Trimming pared 7 bases from V and 4 bases from J, leaving 19 bases between. The CDR3 bases are TGTGCCAGCACCATCGGCGGGGGCGGCAGAGAGACCCAGTACTTC. It encodes CASTIGGGGRETQYF.

This clonotype was detected many times. This chain joins TRBV7-2 and TRBJ2-7; D may be TRBD1 (5 bases). The V and J ends lost 1 base and 7 bases respectively, with 11 bases between them. CDR1 and CDR2 (germline): SGHTA, FQGNSA. This CDR3 has 13 residues. CDR3 sequence: CASSLETVNEQYF. In nucleotides, the CDR3 is TGTGCCAGCAGCTTAGAGACAGTCAATGAGCAGTACTTC.

Many counts were recorded for this clonotype. The chain carries TRBV10-3 and TRBJ2-5; 7 nucleotides agree with TRBD1. The length of the CDR3 is 15 residues. Looked up from germline, CDR1 is ENHRY and CDR2 is SYGVKD. With 0 bases clipped from V and 2 bases from J, the junction kept 3 bases outside the gene matches. The CDR3 DNA sequence: TGTGCCATCAGTGAGTCGAACAGGGGTCAAGAGACCCAGTACTTC. Its translation is CAISESNRGQETQYF.

This clonotype showed up many times. The chain joins TRBV9 to TRBJ2-5, with D possibly TRBD2 on 6 matching bases. The germline CDR1 and CDR2 sequences are SGDLS and YYNGEE. Trimming removed 3 bases from V and 0 bases from J, with 12 bases in between. The CDR3 is made up of 15 amino acids. CDR3 loop: CASSGHRDYQETQYF. The CDR3 region has the DNA TGTGCCAGCAGCGGACACCGGGACTACCAAGAGACCCAGTACTTC.

This clonotype was picked up one time. The V call is TRBV2, the J call TRBJ2-7; maybe TRBD1 (6 bases). The CDR3 runs 14 residues. V gave up 6 bases and J gave up 0 bases, with 12 bases separating them. Germline V gives CDR1 SNHLY, CDR2 FYNNEI. Written as DNA, the CDR3 is TGTGCCAGCAGAGAGGGACACATCTCCTACGAGCAGTACTTC. This encodes CASREGHISYEQYF.

The V call is TRBV7-2, the J call TRBJ2-2; D is unclear. The CDR3 covers 14 residues. Germline CDR1 is SGHTA and CDR2 is FQGNSA. Trimming shortened V by 5 bases and J by 6 bases, and 13 bases separated the two germline ends. The CDR3 DNA follows: TGTGCCAGCAGCACCGGGCCCTGGGCCGGGGAGCTGTTTTTT. Its protein is CASSTGPWAGELFF.

The chain is built from TRBV6-2 or TRBV6-3 and TRBJ2-7; D is unresolved. V shed 7 bases and J shed 7 bases, with 5 bases lying between them. The germline CDR1 and CDR2 sequences are MNHEY and SVGEGT. The CDR3 runs to 9 residues. The CDR3 DNA follows: TGTGCCAGCATGGAAGAGCAGTACTTC. It translates to CASMEEQYF.